What follows are 10 T cell receptor beta chains derived from one specimen sequenced in a study of cytomegalovirus exposure and HLA in healthy donors. Use of 60 Vbeta and 13 Jbeta primers characterized the PCR. Only in-frame clones appear in the TCRdb table, and some are missing; sequencing was by immunoSEQ multiplex PCR. The sample carries roughly 87,000 clones, about 77% recorded once. The sequencing input was PBMCs. Receptors were obtained from a man in his fifties or sixties in good health and CMV-seronegative.

The rearrangement joins TRBV5-1 to TRBJ1-1; the D is unclear. V was trimmed by 4 bases and J by 7 bases, leaving 17 bases between them. In germline, CDR1 is SGHRS, CDR2 YFSETQ. The CDR3 has 14 amino acids. The CDR3, as DNA: TGCGCCAGCAGCGACCCCCAAGGAAGAGGTGAAGCTTTCTTT. Translated, it gives CASSDPQGRGEAFF.

This chain connects TRBV11-2 to TRBJ1-1; tentatively, D is TRBD1 (5 bases). V was clipped by 5 bases and J by 7 bases, with 17 bases between them. The CDR3 is 14 residues long. From germline, CDR1 is SGHAT and CDR2 FQNNGV. This chain's CDR3 is CASSHEQDTSEAFF. CDR3 in DNA: TGTGCCAGCAGCCACGAACAGGACACCAGTGAAGCTTTCTTT.

V usage is TRBV7-2 and J usage is TRBJ1-2, with D unclear. The CDR3 spans 13 residues. CDR1 is SGHTA, CDR2 FQGNSA, per germline. The germline V and J ends were trimmed by 5 bases and 6 bases, with 13 bases remaining between them. CDR3 loop: CASSLVEANGYTF. The CDR3 coding sequence is TGTGCCAGCAGCCTCGTTGAGGCCAATGGCTACACCTTC.

This sequence joins TRBV7-3 and TRBJ1-2, with TRBD1 identical over 10 bases. Germline V gives CDR1 SGHTA, CDR2 FQGTGA. J gave up 7 bases and V 5 bases, and 7 bases lay outside the gene matches. This CDR3 comprises 14 residues. The CDR3 loop reads CASSPDRGQGGYTF. Here the CDR3 DNA reads TGTGCCAGCAGCCCCGACAGGGGGCAGGGTGGCTACACCTTC.

The V gene is TRBV7-9, the J gene TRBJ1-5; TRBD1 might be the D (5 bases). V dropped 3 bases and J dropped 7 bases, with 10 bases sitting between them. There are 13 residues in the CDR3. Looked up from germline, CDR1 is SEHNR and CDR2 is FQNEAQ (reference sequence). The CDR3 sequence is CASSFSGRQPQHF. The CDR3 DNA sequence: TGTGCCAGCAGCTTCTCAGGGAGGCAGCCCCAGCATTTT.

V and J are TRBV11-1 and TRBJ2-1, with 15 bases fitting TRBD2. The CDR3 is made up of 16 amino acids. Germline-derived CDR1 and CDR2 are SGHAT and FQDESV (reference sequence). Trimming took 5 bases from V and 5 from J; bases not matched to a gene: 4. The CDR3 DNA reads TGTGCCAGCAGCGGGGGACTAGCGGGGGGAGACAATGAGCAGTTCTTC. Residues: CASSGGLAGGDNEQFF.

The chain links TRBV30 to TRBJ1-5, with a weak D call TRBD1 (5 bases). Trimming stripped 0 bases from V and 2 bases from J, with 11 bases between. The CDR3 totals 15 residues. Germline assignment: CDR1 GTSNPN and CDR2 SVGIG (reference sequence). CDR3 residues: CAWSVKQGGNQPQHF. DNA of the CDR3: TGTGCCTGGAGTGTTAAGCAGGGTGGCAATCAGCCCCAGCATTTT. Supplemented by reference TRBV30 and TRBJ1-5, the full variable domain reads SQTIHQWPATLVQPVGSPLSLECTVEGTSNPNLYWYRQAAGRGLQLLFYSVGIGQISSEVPQNLSASRPQDRQFILSSKKLLLSDSGFYLCAWSVKQGGNQPQHFGDGTRLSIL.

J is TRBJ2-2 and V is TRBV7-3; 10 nucleotides match TRBD2. The germline CDR1 and CDR2 sequences are SGHTA and FQGTGA. The CDR3 loop spans 16 amino acids. Trimming removed 5 bases from V and 5 bases from J; junction bases left unmatched: 8. In nucleotides, the CDR3 is TGTGCCAGCAGCACCGAGCGGGGGGGTTGGACCGGGGAGCTGTTTTTT. This translates into CASSTERGGWTGELFF.

The CDR3 DNA follows: TGCGCCAGCAGCTTGTGGACAGGGGGGCAAGAGACCCAGTACTTC. Protein product: CASSLWTGGQETQYF. The chain joins TRBV5-1 to TRBJ2-5; 10 bases fit TRBD1. The CDR3 contains 15 residues. Losses at the gene ends were 1 base for V and 2 bases for J; bases not matched to a gene: 2. Germline CDR1 reads SGHRS; CDR2 reads YFSETQ.

This rearrangement joins TRBV19 to TRBJ1-2; perhaps TRBD1 as D (6 bases). Germline-derived CDR1 and CDR2 are LNHDA and SQIVND (reference sequence). This CDR3 has 15 amino acids. V lost 7 bases and J lost 4, with 19 bases in between. The CDR3: CASTDYTGGSYGYTF. CDR3 nucleotides: TGTGCCAGTACCGACTACACGGGGGGCAGCTATGGCTACACCTTC.